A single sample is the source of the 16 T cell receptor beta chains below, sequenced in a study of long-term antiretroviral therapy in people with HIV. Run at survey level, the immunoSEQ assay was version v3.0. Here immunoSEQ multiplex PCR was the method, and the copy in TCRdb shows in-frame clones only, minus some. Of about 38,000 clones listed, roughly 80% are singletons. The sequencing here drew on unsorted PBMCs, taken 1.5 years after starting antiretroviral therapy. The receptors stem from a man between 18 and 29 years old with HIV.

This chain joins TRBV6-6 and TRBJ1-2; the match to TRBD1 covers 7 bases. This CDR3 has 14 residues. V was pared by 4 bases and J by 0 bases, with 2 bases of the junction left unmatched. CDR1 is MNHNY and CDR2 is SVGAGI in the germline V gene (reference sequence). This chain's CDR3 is CASSWTGANYGYTF. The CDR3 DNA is TGTGCCAGCAGTTGGACAGGAGCTAACTATGGCTACACCTTC.

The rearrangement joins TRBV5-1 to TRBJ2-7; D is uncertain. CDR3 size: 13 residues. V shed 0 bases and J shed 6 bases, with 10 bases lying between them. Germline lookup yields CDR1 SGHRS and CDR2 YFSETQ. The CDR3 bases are TGCGCCAGCAGCTTGGTAGTGGGTTCCGAGCAGTACTTC. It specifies CASSLVVGSEQYF.

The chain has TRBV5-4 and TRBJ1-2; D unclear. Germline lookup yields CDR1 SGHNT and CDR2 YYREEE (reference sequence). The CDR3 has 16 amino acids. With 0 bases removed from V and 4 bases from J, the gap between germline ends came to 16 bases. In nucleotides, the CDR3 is TGTGCCAGCAGCTTGGAGACAATCGGCGTAGGCTATGGCTACACCTTC. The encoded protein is CASSLETIGVGYGYTF.

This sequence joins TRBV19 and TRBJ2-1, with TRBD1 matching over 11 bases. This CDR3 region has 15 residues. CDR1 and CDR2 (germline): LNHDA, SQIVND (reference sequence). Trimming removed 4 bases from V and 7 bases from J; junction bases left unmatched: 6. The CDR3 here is CASSTGTGGSNEQFF. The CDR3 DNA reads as TGTGCCAGTAGTACCGGGACAGGGGGTTCTAATGAGCAGTTCTTC.

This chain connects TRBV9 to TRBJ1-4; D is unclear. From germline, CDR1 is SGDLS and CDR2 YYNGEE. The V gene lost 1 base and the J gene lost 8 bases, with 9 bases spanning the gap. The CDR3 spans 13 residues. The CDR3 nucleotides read TGTGCCAGCAGCGTATACCCGGAAGAAAAACTGTTTTTT. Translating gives CASSVYPEEKLFF.

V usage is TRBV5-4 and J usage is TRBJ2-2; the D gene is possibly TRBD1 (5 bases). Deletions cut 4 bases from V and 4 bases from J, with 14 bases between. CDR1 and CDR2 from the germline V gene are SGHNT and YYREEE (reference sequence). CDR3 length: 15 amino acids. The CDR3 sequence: CASSPSGRATGELFF. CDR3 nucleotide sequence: TGTGCCAGCAGCCCCTCAGGCAGGGCCACCGGGGAGCTGTTTTTT.

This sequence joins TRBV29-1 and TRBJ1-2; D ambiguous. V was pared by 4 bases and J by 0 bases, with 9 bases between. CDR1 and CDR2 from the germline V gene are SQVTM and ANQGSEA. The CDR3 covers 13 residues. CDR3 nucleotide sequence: TGCAGCGTTGGCCCGGGTTCTAACTATGGCTACACCTTC. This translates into CSVGPGSNYGYTF.

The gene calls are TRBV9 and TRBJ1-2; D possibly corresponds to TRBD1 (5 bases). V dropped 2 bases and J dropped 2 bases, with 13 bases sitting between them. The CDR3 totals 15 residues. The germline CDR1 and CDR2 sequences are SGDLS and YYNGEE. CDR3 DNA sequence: TGTGCCAGCAGCGTGGGGGGACGCACGAACTATGGCTACACCTTC. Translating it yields CASSVGGRTNYGYTF.

In DNA form, the CDR3 reads TGTGCCTGGAGCACAGGGCAGGGTCACGCTGAAGCTTTCTTT. It encodes CAWSTGQGHAEAFF. This chain uses TRBV30 with TRBJ1-1; D may be TRBD1 (6 bases). V lost 3 bases and J 6 bases, leaving 17 bases between the germline ends. There are 14 residues in the CDR3. Germline CDR1 and CDR2: GTSNPN and SVGIG (reference sequence).

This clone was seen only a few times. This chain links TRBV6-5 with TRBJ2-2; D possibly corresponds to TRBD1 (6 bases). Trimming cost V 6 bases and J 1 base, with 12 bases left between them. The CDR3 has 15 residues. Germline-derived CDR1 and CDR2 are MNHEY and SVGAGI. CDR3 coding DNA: TGTGCCAGCAGACCACCGGGACAGAACACCGGGGAGCTGTTTTTT. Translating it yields CASRPPGQNTGELFF.

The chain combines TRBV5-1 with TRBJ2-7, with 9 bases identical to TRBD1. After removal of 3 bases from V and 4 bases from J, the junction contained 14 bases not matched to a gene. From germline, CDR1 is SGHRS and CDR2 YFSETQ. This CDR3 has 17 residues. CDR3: CASSSHISTGGNYEQYF. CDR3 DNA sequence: TGCGCCAGCAGCTCTCACATATCGACAGGGGGGAATTACGAGCAGTACTTC.

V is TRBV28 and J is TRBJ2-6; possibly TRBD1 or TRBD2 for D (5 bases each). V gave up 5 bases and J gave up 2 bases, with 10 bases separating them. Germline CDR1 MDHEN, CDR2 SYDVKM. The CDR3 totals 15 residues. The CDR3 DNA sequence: TGTGCCAGCAGTATTGGGGGTGCTGGGGCCAACGTCCTGACTTTC. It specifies CASSIGGAGANVLTF.

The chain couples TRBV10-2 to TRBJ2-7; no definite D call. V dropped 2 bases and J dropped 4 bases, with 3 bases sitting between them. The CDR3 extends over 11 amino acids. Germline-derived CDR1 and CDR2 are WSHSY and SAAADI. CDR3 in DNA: TGCGCCAGCAGTGAGCGGTACGAGCAGTACTTC. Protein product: CASSERYEQYF.

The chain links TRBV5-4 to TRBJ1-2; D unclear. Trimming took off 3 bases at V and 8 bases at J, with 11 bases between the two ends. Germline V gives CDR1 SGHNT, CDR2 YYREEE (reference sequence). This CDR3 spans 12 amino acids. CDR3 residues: CASSSDLTGYTF. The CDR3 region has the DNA TGTGCCAGCAGCTCGGATCTTACGGGCTACACCTTC.

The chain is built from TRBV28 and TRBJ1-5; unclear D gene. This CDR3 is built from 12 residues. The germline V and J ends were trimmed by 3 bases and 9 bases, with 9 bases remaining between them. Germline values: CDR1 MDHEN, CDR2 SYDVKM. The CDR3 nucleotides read TGTGCCAGCAGTTTCGCCGTTGGGCCCCAGCATTTT. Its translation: CASSFAVGPQHF.

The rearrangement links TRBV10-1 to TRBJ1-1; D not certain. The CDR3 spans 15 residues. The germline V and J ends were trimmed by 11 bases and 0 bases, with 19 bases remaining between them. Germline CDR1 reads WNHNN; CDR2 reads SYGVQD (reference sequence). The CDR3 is CAPSGRTSMNTEAFF. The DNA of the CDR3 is TGCGCCCCGAGCGGACGGACCAGTATGAACACTGAAGCTTTCTTT.